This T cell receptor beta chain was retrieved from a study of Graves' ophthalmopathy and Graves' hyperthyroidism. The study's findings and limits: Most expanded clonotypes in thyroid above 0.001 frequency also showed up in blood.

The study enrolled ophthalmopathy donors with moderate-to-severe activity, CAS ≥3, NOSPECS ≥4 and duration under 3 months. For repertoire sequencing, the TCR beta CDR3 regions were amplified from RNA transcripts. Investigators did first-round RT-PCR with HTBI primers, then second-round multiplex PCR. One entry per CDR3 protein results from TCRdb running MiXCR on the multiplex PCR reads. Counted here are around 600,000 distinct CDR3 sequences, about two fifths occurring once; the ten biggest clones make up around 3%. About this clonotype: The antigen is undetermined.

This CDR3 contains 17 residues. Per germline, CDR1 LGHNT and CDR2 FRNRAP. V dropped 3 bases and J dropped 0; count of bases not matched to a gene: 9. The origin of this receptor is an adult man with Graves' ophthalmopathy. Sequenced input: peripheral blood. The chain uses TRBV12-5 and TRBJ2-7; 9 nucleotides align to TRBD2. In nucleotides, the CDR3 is TGTGCTAGTGGTTTAGCGGGGCTAGCGGGAAGCTCCTACGAGCAGTACTTC. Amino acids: CASGLAGLAGSSYEQYF. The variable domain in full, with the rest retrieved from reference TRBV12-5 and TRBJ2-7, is DARVTQTPRHKVTEMGQEVTMRCQPILGHNTVFWYRQTMMQGLELLAYFRNRAPLDDSGMPKDRFSAEMPDATLATLKIQPSEPRDSAVYFCASGLAGLAGSSYEQYFGPGTRLTVT.